The sequence of this TCR beta chain was determined in a study of human T cells and chemical hapten exposure. Study details: The upper back received 0.01% DPC by patch testing, with results read at 6 days. Alopecia universalis, totalis or areata was present in patients who were mostly female.

Unique molecular identifiers were affixed to discrete cDNA molecules within the library. One entry per CDR3 protein, called by TCRdb with MiXCR from the RACE reads. The table lists some 180,000 distinct CDR3 sequences, about a fifth of them singletons. This CDR3 has 15 residues. Trimming took off 8 bases at V and 3 bases at J, with 22 bases between the two ends. Germline V lookup: CDR1 SQVTM, CDR2 ANQGSEA. Study-wide results and limits: Relative to controls, expanded TCRs formed significantly more large CDR3 similarity clusters.

This clonotype was counted only a few times. Its antigen is currently unknown. Regarding time point: patch test 1, 2 weeks after DPC sensitization. Treatment meaning: therapeutic diphenylcyclopropenone sensitization with weekly scalp DPC. The chain combines TRBV29-1 with TRBJ1-2; no clear D. Here the sequenced sample was whole blood, taken in connection with sensitization to the hapten diphenylcyclopropenone (DPC). This clonotype was obtained from a woman in her forties or fifties with alopecia areata. Some clones in this sample may be carry-over from other donors' samples. The CDR3: CSSEIWTALDYGYTF. DNA for the CDR3: TGCAGCTCCGAAATTTGGACCGCGCTGGACTATGGCTACACCTTC.